A selection of T cell receptor beta chains follows, all from one sample in a study of beta chain features in type 1 diabetes. The method was immunoSEQ multiplex PCR; TCRdb's version includes in-frame clones alone and lacks a portion of them. The sample yields 95,000 to 110,000 clones, 25% to 35% seen once. What was sequenced was central memory CD4+ T cells from blood. These receptors were taken from a woman aged 18-29 years with type 1 diabetes. Both conserved end residues are part of each CDR3. A D gene is named only where the DNA matches it firmly. Size tells how often a clone was seen (once, few, many) or the class of an expanded clone, and some rows leave it out.

D,J,size,V,DNA,CDR3
TRBD1,TRBJ2-1,few,TRBV5-6,TGTGCCAGCAGCATGCGTCGGACAGGGGCGGGCAATGAGCAGTTCTTC,CASSMRRTGAGNEQFF
-,TRBJ2-5,few,TRBV7-9,TGTGCCAGCAGCCTCGGGGCAGGGGGGATCGGAGAGACCCAGTACTTC,CASSLGAGGIGETQYF
TRBD1,TRBJ1-1,few,TRBV9,TGTGCCAGCAGCGTAGATGGGACAGGGGTCACTGAAGCTTTCTTT,CASSVDGTGVTEAFF
TRBD2,TRBJ2-1,few,TRBV7-6,TGTGCCAGCAGCTTAAGTTCTAGCGGGATCTACAATGAGCAGTTCTTC,CASSLSSSGIYNEQFF
-,TRBJ2-4,-,TRBV28,TGTGCCAGCATCTCCCTTTCTGCGGCGAAAAAAAACATTCAGTACTTC,CASISLSAAKKNIQYF
TRBD2,TRBJ2-1,-,TRBV5-4,TGTGCCAGCAGCTTAAAAACTAGCGGGACCAATGAGCAGTTCTTC,CASSLKTSGTNEQFF
-,TRBJ1-2,-,TRBV4-3,TGCGCCAGCAGCCAAGAACAGGGCTATGGCTACACCTTC,CASSQEQGYGYTF
TRBD1,TRBJ2-5,-,TRBV5-5,TGTGCCAGCAGCTTCACCAATCCGGGACAGGGGTTTGGGACCCAGTACTTC,CASSFTNPGQGFGTQYF
TRBD1,TRBJ1-1,-,TRBV7-3,TGTGCCAGCAGCCCATTCGGGGACAGGGGTGAAGCTTTCTTT,CASSPFGDRGEAFF
-,TRBJ2-2,few,TRBV5-1,TGCGCCAGCAGCTTCGGGCAGGGGTCCAACACCGGGGAGCTGTTTTTT,CASSFGQGSNTGELFF
-,TRBJ2-1,few,TRBV5-6,TGTGCCAGCAGCTTGTTTCCGGGGACACACTCCTACAATGAGCAGTTCTTC,CASSLFPGTHSYNEQFF
-,TRBJ2-7,-,TRBV6-1,TGTGCCAGCAGCCAAAGTAGCGGAGGGATCTACGAGCAGTACTTC,CASSQSSGGIYEQYF
-,TRBJ2-7,few,TRBV28,TGTGCCAGCAGTTTCTTGGTAACCGGGACTTTGGAGCAGTACTTC,CASSFLVTGTLEQYF
-,TRBJ1-2,-,TRBV11-3,TGTGCCAGCAGCTTAGATTTGGGCGGCTACACCTTC,CASSLDLGGYTF
TRBD1,TRBJ2-3,few,TRBV18,TGTGCCAGCTCACCATCTACAGGGGTCGTGGCAGATACGCAGTATTTT,CASSPSTGVVADTQYF
TRBD1,TRBJ2-1,few,TRBV2,TGTGCCAGCAGCCGACAGGGTTCCTACAATGAGCAGTTCTTC,CASSRQGSYNEQFF